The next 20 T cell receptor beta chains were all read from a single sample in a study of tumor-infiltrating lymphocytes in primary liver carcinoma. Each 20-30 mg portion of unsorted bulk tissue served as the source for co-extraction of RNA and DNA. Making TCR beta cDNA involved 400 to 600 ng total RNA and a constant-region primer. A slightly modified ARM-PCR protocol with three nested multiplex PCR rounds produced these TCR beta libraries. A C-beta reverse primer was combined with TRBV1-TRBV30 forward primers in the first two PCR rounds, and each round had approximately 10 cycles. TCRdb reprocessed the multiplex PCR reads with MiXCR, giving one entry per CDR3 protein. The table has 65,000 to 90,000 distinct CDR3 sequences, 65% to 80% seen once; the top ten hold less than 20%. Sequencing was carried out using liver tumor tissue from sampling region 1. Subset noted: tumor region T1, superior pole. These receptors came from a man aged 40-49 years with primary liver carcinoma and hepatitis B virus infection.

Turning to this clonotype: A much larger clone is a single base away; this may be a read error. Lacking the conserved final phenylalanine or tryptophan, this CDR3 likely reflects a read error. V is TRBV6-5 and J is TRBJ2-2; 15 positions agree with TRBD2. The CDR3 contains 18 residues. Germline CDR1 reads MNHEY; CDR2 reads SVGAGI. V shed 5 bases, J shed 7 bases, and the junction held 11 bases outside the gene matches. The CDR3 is CASSLLGLAGGPIGELFL. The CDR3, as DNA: TGTGCCAGCAGTCTTCTCGGACTAGCGGGAGGGCCGATCGGGGAGCTGTTTCTT.

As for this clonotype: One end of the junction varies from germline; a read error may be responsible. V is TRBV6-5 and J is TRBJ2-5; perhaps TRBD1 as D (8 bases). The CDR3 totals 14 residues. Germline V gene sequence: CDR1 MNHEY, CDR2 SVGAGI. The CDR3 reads CAGSSYTGGETQYF. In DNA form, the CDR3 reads TGTGCCGGTAGTTCATATACAGGGGGGGAGACTCAGTACTTC.

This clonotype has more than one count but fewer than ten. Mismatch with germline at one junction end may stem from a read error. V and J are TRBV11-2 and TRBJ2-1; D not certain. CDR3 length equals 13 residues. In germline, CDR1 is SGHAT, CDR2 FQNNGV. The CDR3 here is CASSLTALNGQFF. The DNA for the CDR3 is TGTGCCAGCAGCCTAACTGCTCTCAATGGGCAGTTCTTC. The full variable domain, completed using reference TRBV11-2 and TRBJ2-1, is EAGVAQSPRYKIIEKRQSVAFWCNPISGHATLYWYQQILGQGPKLLIQFQNNGVVDDSQLPKDRFSAERLKGVDSTLKIQPAKLEDSAVYLCASSLTALNGQFFGPGTRLTVL.

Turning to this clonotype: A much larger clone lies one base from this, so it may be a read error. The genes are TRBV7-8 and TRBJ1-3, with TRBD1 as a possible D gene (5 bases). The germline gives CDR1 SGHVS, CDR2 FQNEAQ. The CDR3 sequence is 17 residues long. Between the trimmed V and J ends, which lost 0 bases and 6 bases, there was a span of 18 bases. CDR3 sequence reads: CASSLAYDPGNENTIYF. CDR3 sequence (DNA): TGTGCCAGCAGCTTAGCTTATGACCCAGGGAATGAAAACACCATATATTTT. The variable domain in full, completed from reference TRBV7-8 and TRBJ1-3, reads GAGVSQSPRYKVAKRGQDVALRCDPISGHVSLFWYQQALGQGPEFLTYFQNEAQLDKSGLPSDRFFAERPEGSVSTLKIQRTQQEDSAVYLCASSLAYDPGNENTIYFGEGSWLTVV.

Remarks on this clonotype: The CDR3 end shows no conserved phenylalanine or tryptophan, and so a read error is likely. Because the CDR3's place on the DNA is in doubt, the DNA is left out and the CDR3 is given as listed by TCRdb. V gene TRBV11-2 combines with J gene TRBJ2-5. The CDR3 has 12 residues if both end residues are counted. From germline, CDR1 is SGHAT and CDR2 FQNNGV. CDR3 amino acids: CANSLMGDTQYL.

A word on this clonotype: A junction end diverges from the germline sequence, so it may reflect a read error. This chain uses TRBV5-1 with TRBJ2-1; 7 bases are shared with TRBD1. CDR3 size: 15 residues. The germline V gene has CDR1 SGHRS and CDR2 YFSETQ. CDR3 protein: CASSFRQGSDNEQFF. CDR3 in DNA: TGCGCCAGCAGCTTCAGACAGGGCTCCGACAATGAGCAGTTCTTC.

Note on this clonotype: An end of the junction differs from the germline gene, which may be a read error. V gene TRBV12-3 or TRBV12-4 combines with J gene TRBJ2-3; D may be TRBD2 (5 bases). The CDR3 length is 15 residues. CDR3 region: CANSLPSRFGDRQYF. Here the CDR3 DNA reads TGTGCCAACAGTCTACCTAGCCGGTTCGGAGATAGGCAGTATTTT.

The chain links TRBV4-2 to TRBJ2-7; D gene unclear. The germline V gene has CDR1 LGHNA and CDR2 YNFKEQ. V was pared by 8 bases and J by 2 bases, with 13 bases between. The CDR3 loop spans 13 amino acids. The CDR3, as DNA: TGTGCCAGCGACCATCTTCTGGCCTACGAGCAGTACTTC. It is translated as CASDHLLAYEQYF.

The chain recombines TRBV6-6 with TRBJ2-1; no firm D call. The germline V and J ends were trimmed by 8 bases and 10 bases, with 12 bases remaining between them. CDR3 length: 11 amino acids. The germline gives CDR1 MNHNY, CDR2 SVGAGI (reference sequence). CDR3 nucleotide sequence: TGTGCCAGCCGTCAGGTCGGGGAGCAGTTCTTC. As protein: CASRQVGEQFF.

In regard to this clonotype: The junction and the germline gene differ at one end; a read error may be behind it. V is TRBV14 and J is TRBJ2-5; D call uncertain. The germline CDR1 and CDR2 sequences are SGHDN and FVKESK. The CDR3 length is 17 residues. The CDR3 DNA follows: TGTGCCAACAGCCAAGACCACGCCCCGGAGTTCCAAGTGACTCAGTACTTC. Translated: CANSQDHAPEFQVTQYF.

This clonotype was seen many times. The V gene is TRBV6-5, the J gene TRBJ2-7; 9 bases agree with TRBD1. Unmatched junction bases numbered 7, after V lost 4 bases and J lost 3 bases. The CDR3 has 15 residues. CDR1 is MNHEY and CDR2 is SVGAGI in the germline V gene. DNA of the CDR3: TGTGCCAGCAGTTGGGTGGGGACAGGGTACTACGAGCAGTACTTC. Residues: CASSWVGTGYYEQYF.

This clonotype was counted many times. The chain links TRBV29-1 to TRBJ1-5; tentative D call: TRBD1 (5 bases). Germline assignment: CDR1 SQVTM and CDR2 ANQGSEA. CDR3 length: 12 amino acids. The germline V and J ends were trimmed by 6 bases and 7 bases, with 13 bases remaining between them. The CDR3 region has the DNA TGCAGCGTGGGGGAACAGGAGCAGCCCCAGCATTTT. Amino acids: CSVGEQEQPQHF.

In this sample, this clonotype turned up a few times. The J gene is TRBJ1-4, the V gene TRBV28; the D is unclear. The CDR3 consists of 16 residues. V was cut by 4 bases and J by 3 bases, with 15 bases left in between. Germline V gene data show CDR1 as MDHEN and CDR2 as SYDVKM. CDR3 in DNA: TGTGCCAGCAGTTCGCCCTATCCCCGTCCTAATGAAAAACTGTTTTTT. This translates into CASSSPYPRPNEKLFF.

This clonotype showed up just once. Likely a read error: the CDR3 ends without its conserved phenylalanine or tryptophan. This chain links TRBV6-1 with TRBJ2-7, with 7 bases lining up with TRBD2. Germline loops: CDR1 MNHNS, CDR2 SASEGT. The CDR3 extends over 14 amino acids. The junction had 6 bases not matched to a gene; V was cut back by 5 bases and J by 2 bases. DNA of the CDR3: TGTGCCAGCAGTCCAGGACTAGTGGCCTACGAGCAGTACCTC. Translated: CASSPGLVAYEQYL.

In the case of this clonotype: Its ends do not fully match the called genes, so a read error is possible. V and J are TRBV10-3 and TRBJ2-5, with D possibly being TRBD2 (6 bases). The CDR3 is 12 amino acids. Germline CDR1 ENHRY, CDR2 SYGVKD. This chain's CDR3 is CAIGERVETQYF. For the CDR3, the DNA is TGTGCCATCGGTGAGCGGGTGGAGACACAATACTTC.

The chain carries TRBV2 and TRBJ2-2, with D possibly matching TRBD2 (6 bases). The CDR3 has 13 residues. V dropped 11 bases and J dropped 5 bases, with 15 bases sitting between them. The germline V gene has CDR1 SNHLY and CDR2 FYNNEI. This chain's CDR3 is CARMEGRTGELFF. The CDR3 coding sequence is TGTGCCCGCATGGAGGGGAGGACCGGGGAGCTGTTTTTT.

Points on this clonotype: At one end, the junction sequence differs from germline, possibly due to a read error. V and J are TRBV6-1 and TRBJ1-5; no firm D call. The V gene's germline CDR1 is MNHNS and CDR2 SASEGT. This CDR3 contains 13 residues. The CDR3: CTSTEAEGQPQHF. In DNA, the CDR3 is TGTACCAGCACTGAAGCGGAAGGTCAGCCCCAGCATTTT.

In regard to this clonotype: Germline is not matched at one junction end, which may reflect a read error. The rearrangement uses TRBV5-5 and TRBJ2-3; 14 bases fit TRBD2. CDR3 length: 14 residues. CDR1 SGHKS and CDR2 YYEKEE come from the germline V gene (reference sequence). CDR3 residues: CVSSLGLAGDMQYF. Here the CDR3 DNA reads TGTGTCAGCAGCTTGGGACTAGCGGGAGATATGCAGTATTTT.

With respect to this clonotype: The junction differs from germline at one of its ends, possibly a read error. CDR3 DNA: TGTGCCAGCAGTGAACAGATAGCGGTGCAAGATACACAGTATTTT. Protein: CASSEQIAVQDTQYF. The gene calls are TRBV6-1 and TRBJ2-3; perhaps TRBD2 as D (6 bases). Germline values: CDR1 MNHNS, CDR2 SASEGT. CDR3 length: 15 residues.

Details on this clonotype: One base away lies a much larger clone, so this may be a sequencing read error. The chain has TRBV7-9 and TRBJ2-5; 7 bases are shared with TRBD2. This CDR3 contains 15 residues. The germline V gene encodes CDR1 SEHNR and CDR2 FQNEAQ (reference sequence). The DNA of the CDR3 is TGTGCCAGCAGCTTAGAAGGCGGGGGAAAGGAGACCCAGAACTTC. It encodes CASSLEGGGKETQNF.